The rows below give T cell receptor beta chains drawn from one sample of a study of blood T cell repertoires in COVID-19. Only in-frame clones appear in the TCRdb table, and some are missing; sequencing was by immunoSEQ multiplex PCR. The sample contains about 190,000 clones, roughly nine tenths of which appear only once. Input material: peripheral blood. These receptors came from a woman in her thirties with active or convalescent COVID-19. Both conserved end residues are part of each CDR3. The D gene is left open where the match is weak. Clone sizes are given selectively: once, few, many, or a class where the clone is expanded.

CDR3 protein: CASSYLGAQNTEAFF
CDR3 DNA: TGTGCCAGCAGCTACCTAGGGGCTCAAAACACTGAAGCTTTCTTT
J gene: TRBJ1-1
D gene: NA
V gene: TRBV27
clone size: once

CDR3 protein: CASNFISGNTIYF
CDR3 DNA: TGTGCCAGTAACTTTATCTCTGGAAACACCATATATTTT
J gene: TRBJ1-3
D gene: NA
V gene: TRBV19
clone size: NA

CDR3 protein: CASSGAGEGYTF
CDR3 DNA: TGTGCCAGCAGTGGGGCAGGGGAAGGCTACACCTTC
J gene: TRBJ1-2
D gene: NA
V gene: TRBV6-4
clone size: once

CDR3 protein: CATSVSGTGGSGANVLTF
CDR3 DNA: TGTGCCACCAGTGTCTCCGGGACAGGGGGATCTGGGGCCAACGTCCTGACTTTC
J gene: TRBJ2-6
D gene: TRBD1
V gene: TRBV24-1
clone size: NA

CDR3 protein: CASSLSGVFTGELFF
CDR3 DNA: TGTGCCAGCAGCTTATCCGGGGTGTTCACCGGGGAGCTGTTTTTT
J gene: TRBJ2-2
D gene: NA
V gene: TRBV7-9
clone size: NA

CDR3 protein: CASSFGTGNNSPLHF
CDR3 DNA: TGCGCCAGCAGCTTTGGGACAGGCAATAATTCACCCCTCCACTTT
J gene: TRBJ1-6
D gene: TRBD1
V gene: TRBV5-1
clone size: NA

CDR3 protein: CASSLAGQPTDTQYF
CDR3 DNA: TGCGCCAGCAGCTTGGCGGGACAGCCCACAGATACGCAGTATTTT
J gene: TRBJ2-3
D gene: TRBD1
V gene: TRBV5-1
clone size: NA

CDR3 protein: CASSRTGSGANVLTF
CDR3 DNA: TGTGCCAGCAGTAGAACAGGGTCCGGGGCCAACGTCCTGACTTTC
J gene: TRBJ2-6
D gene: NA
V gene: TRBV6-4
clone size: NA

CDR3 protein: CASSLLANEQFF
CDR3 DNA: TGTGCCAGCAGCTTACTAGCCAATGAGCAGTTCTTC
J gene: TRBJ2-1
D gene: NA
V gene: TRBV11-2
clone size: NA

CDR3 protein: CASSPGPGGGYTF
CDR3 DNA: TGTGCCAGCAGTCCCGGCCCCGGGGGAGGCTACACCTTC
J gene: TRBJ1-2
D gene: NA
V gene: TRBV11-3
clone size: NA

CDR3 protein: CASSLSIGQGVGGYTF
CDR3 DNA: TGTGCCAGCAGCTTATCTATTGGGCAGGGGGTAGGCGGCTACACCTTC
J gene: TRBJ1-2
D gene: TRBD1
V gene: TRBV7-6
clone size: once

CDR3 protein: CASSFEPGQQIYGYTF
CDR3 DNA: TGTGCCAGCAGCTTCGAACCGGGACAACAGATCTATGGCTACACCTTC
J gene: TRBJ1-2
D gene: NA
V gene: TRBV7-9
clone size: NA

CDR3 protein: CASSIGRGVPGETQYF
CDR3 DNA: TGTGCCAGTAGTATAGGACGGGGGGTTCCGGGAGAGACCCAGTACTTC
J gene: TRBJ2-5
D gene: TRBD2
V gene: TRBV19
clone size: once

CDR3 protein: CASSSYTDTQYF
CDR3 DNA: TGTGCCAGCAGTTCCTACACAGATACGCAGTATTTT
J gene: TRBJ2-3
D gene: NA
V gene: TRBV12-3/TRBV12-4
clone size: NA

CDR3 protein: CASSAETGPYEQYF
CDR3 DNA: TGTGCCAGCAGTGCGGAGACAGGGCCCTACGAGCAGTACTTC
J gene: TRBJ2-7
D gene: TRBD1
V gene: TRBV2
clone size: NA

CDR3 protein: CASSELTGKQPQHF
CDR3 DNA: TGTGCCAGCAGTGAATTGACAGGGAAACAGCCCCAGCATTTT
J gene: TRBJ1-5
D gene: TRBD1
V gene: TRBV25-1
clone size: NA

CDR3 protein: CASSLVFGDGENTEAFF
CDR3 DNA: TGTGCCAGCAGCTTAGTTTTCGGGGATGGGGAGAACACTGAAGCTTTCTTT
J gene: TRBJ1-1
D gene: NA
V gene: TRBV11-2
clone size: NA

CDR3 protein: CASSGGDWQFF
CDR3 DNA: TGTGCCAGCAGTGGCGGGGACTGGCAGTTCTTC
J gene: TRBJ2-1
D gene: NA
V gene: TRBV25-1
clone size: NA

CDR3 protein: CASSPYRNEQYF
CDR3 DNA: TGTGCCAGCAGCCCGTACAGGAACGAGCAGTACTTC
J gene: TRBJ2-7
D gene: NA
V gene: TRBV7-8
clone size: NA

CDR3 protein: CASSPLRDRGNYGYTF
CDR3 DNA: TGTGCCAGCAGCCCTCTGCGGGACAGGGGGAACTATGGCTACACCTTC
J gene: TRBJ1-2
D gene: TRBD1
V gene: TRBV3-1/TRBV3-2
clone size: few

CDR3 protein: CASSVEGQGNQPQHF
CDR3 DNA: TGTGCCAGCAGCGTAGAAGGACAGGGGAATCAGCCCCAGCATTTT
J gene: TRBJ1-5
D gene: TRBD1
V gene: TRBV9
clone size: NA

CDR3 protein: CASSRTVQETQYF
CDR3 DNA: TGTGCCAGCAGCCGGACAGTTCAAGAGACCCAGTACTTC
J gene: TRBJ2-5
D gene: NA
V gene: TRBV11-3
clone size: NA

CDR3 protein: CASSADRGSYNSPLHF
CDR3 DNA: TGTGCCAGCAGCGCGGACAGGGGGTCCTATAATTCACCCCTCCACTTT
J gene: TRBJ1-6
D gene: TRBD1
V gene: TRBV5-5
clone size: NA

CDR3 protein: CASSSRDRGGYTF
CDR3 DNA: TGTGCCAGCAGCTCCCGGGACAGGGGAGGCTACACCTTC
J gene: TRBJ1-2
D gene: TRBD1
V gene: TRBV7-2
clone size: NA

CDR3 protein: CASSLEAAGSVYEQYF
CDR3 DNA: TGTGCCAGCAGCCTAGAGGCGGCCGGGAGCGTTTACGAGCAGTACTTC
J gene: TRBJ2-7
D gene: NA
V gene: TRBV7-6
clone size: NA

CDR3 protein: CASSEMTVTDTQYF
CDR3 DNA: TGTGCCAGCAGTGAGATGACAGTCACAGATACGCAGTATTTT
J gene: TRBJ2-3
D gene: NA
V gene: TRBV25-1
clone size: NA

CDR3 protein: CASRPIRGEKLFF
CDR3 DNA: TGTGCCAGCAGACCCATAAGGGGTGAAAAACTGTTTTTT
J gene: TRBJ1-4
D gene: NA
V gene: TRBV28
clone size: NA

CDR3 protein: CASSVRGYYYNEQFF
CDR3 DNA: TGTGCCAGCAGCGTAAGAGGTTACTACTACAATGAGCAGTTCTTC
J gene: TRBJ2-1
D gene: NA
V gene: TRBV9
clone size: NA

CDR3 protein: CASSLVSQKETQYF
CDR3 DNA: TGCGCCAGCAGCTTGGTTTCCCAGAAAGAGACCCAGTACTTC
J gene: TRBJ2-5
D gene: NA
V gene: TRBV5-1
clone size: NA

CDR3 protein: CASSLLNYGYTF
CDR3 DNA: TGTGCCAGCAGCTTACTAAACTATGGCTACACCTTC
J gene: TRBJ1-2
D gene: NA
V gene: TRBV5-6
clone size: few

CDR3 protein: CASSGTGNSYEQYF
CDR3 DNA: TGTGCCAGCAGCGGGACAGGGAATTCCTACGAGCAGTACTTC
J gene: TRBJ2-7
D gene: TRBD1
V gene: TRBV6-6
clone size: NA

CDR3 protein: CASSQYHSNEKLFF
CDR3 DNA: TGCGCCAGCAGCCAATACCACAGTAATGAAAAACTGTTTTTT
J gene: TRBJ1-4
D gene: NA
V gene: TRBV4-1
clone size: NA

CDR3 protein: CAWRGGTGRGYGYTF
CDR3 DNA: TGTGCCTGGAGGGGGGGGACAGGGAGAGGCTATGGCTACACCTTC
J gene: TRBJ1-2
D gene: TRBD1
V gene: TRBV30
clone size: once

CDR3 protein: CASSRLVIGAEAFF
CDR3 DNA: TGTGCCAGCAGTAGACTGGTTATTGGCGCTGAAGCTTTCTTT
J gene: TRBJ1-1
D gene: NA
V gene: TRBV6-5
clone size: NA

CDR3 protein: CASRTLGHNYEQYF
CDR3 DNA: TGTGCCAGCAGGACCCTTGGACACAACTACGAGCAGTACTTC
J gene: TRBJ2-7
D gene: NA
V gene: TRBV2
clone size: once

CDR3 protein: CASSNDSFNTEAFF
CDR3 DNA: TGTGCCAGCAGTAACGACAGCTTCAACACTGAAGCTTTCTTT
J gene: TRBJ1-1
D gene: NA
V gene: TRBV27
clone size: once

CDR3 protein: CASSERLGWLNTEAFF
CDR3 DNA: TGCGCCAGCAGTGAAAGATTGGGCTGGTTAAACACTGAAGCTTTCTTT
J gene: TRBJ1-1
D gene: NA
V gene: TRBV10-2
clone size: NA

CDR3 protein: CASSFATGVGTQYF
CDR3 DNA: TGTGCCAGCAGCTTTGCTACAGGGGTAGGGACCCAGTACTTC
J gene: TRBJ2-5
D gene: TRBD1
V gene: TRBV7-9
clone size: NA

CDR3 protein: CASSLPGQGDYGYTF
CDR3 DNA: TGTGCCAGCAGCTTACCGGGACAGGGGGACTATGGCTACACCTTC
J gene: TRBJ1-2
D gene: TRBD1
V gene: TRBV11-3
clone size: NA

CDR3 protein: CASVGSLSTDTQYF
CDR3 DNA: TGTGCCAGTGTGGGCAGCCTTAGCACAGATACGCAGTATTTT
J gene: TRBJ2-3
D gene: NA
V gene: TRBV19
clone size: NA

CDR3 protein: CASSLAASGGETQYF
CDR3 DNA: TGCGCCAGCAGCTTGGCGGCTAGCGGGGGAGAGACCCAGTACTTC
J gene: TRBJ2-5
D gene: TRBD2
V gene: TRBV5-1
clone size: NA

CDR3 protein: CASTSPDLYRYTF
CDR3 DNA: TGTGCCAGCACCTCACCGGACTTATATCGCTACACCTTC
J gene: TRBJ1-2
D gene: NA
V gene: TRBV28
clone size: NA

CDR3 protein: CASSERRETQYF
CDR3 DNA: TGCGCCAGCAGTGAGCGCCGGGAGACCCAGTACTTC
J gene: TRBJ2-5
D gene: NA
V gene: TRBV10-2
clone size: NA

CDR3 protein: CASSLGFRGHTEAFF
CDR3 DNA: TGTGCCAGTAGTCTGGGGTTTAGGGGGCACACTGAAGCTTTCTTT
J gene: TRBJ1-1
D gene: TRBD1
V gene: TRBV19
clone size: NA

CDR3 protein: CASRKGTQNTEAFF
CDR3 DNA: TGTGCCAGTAGAAAAGGGACTCAGAACACTGAAGCTTTCTTT
J gene: TRBJ1-1
D gene: NA
V gene: TRBV19
clone size: NA

CDR3 protein: CASSDRGRNYEKLFF
CDR3 DNA: TGTGCCAGTAGTGACCGAGGTCGGAATTATGAAAAACTGTTTTTT
J gene: TRBJ1-4
D gene: NA
V gene: TRBV19
clone size: NA

CDR3 protein: CASSLGLAGVSEQFF
CDR3 DNA: TGCGCCAGCAGCTTGGGACTAGCGGGAGTCAGTGAGCAATTCTTC
J gene: TRBJ2-1
D gene: TRBD2
V gene: TRBV5-1
clone size: NA

CDR3 protein: CASSEGIPGLGTDTQYF
CDR3 DNA: TGTGCCAGCAGTGAGGGCATTCCGGGATTAGGCACAGATACGCAGTATTTT
J gene: TRBJ2-3
D gene: NA
V gene: TRBV6-1
clone size: NA

CDR3 protein: CASSPELAGGPFDEQFF
CDR3 DNA: TGTGCCAGTAGCCCCGAACTAGCGGGAGGGCCTTTCGATGAGCAGTTCTTC
J gene: TRBJ2-1
D gene: TRBD2
V gene: TRBV19
clone size: NA

CDR3 protein: CASSLALSGNTIYF
CDR3 DNA: TGTGCCAGCAGCTTAGCCCTCTCTGGAAACACCATATATTTT
J gene: TRBJ1-3
D gene: NA
V gene: TRBV11-2
clone size: NA

CDR3 protein: CASSQPDRNTGELFF
CDR3 DNA: TGTGCCAGCAGCCAACCGGACAGAAACACCGGGGAGCTGTTTTTT
J gene: TRBJ2-2
D gene: NA
V gene: TRBV3-1/TRBV3-2
clone size: few

CDR3 protein: CASSLDSAGYYEQYF
CDR3 DNA: TGTGCCAGCAGCTTAGATTCGGCCGGGTACTACGAGCAGTACTTC
J gene: TRBJ2-7
D gene: NA
V gene: TRBV7-2
clone size: NA

CDR3 protein: CASSLRGLVAEAFF
CDR3 DNA: TGCGCCAGCAGCTTGAGGGGGCTAGTGGCTGAAGCTTTCTTT
J gene: TRBJ1-1
D gene: TRBD1
V gene: TRBV5-1
clone size: once

CDR3 protein: CATRVDKGRGQPQHF
CDR3 DNA: TGTGCCACCAGGGTGGATAAAGGGAGAGGTCAGCCCCAGCATTTT
J gene: TRBJ1-5
D gene: NA
V gene: TRBV15
clone size: NA

CDR3 protein: CASSQAVGQQETQYF
CDR3 DNA: TGTGCCAGCAGCCAAGCGGTCGGACAGCAAGAGACCCAGTACTTC
J gene: TRBJ2-5
D gene: NA
V gene: TRBV3-1/TRBV3-2
clone size: NA

CDR3 protein: CASSFDRASYEQYF
CDR3 DNA: TGCGCCAGCAGCTTCGACAGGGCCTCCTACGAGCAGTACTTC
J gene: TRBJ2-7
D gene: TRBD1
V gene: TRBV5-1
clone size: NA

CDR3 protein: CASSTPGDEQYF
CDR3 DNA: TGTGCCAGCAGCACTCCCGGGGACGAGCAGTACTTC
J gene: TRBJ2-7
D gene: NA
V gene: TRBV9
clone size: NA

CDR3 protein: CASIGGSLSTNEKLFF
CDR3 DNA: TGTGCCAGTATCGGAGGGTCCCTTTCAACTAATGAAAAACTGTTTTTT
J gene: TRBJ1-4
D gene: NA
V gene: TRBV19
clone size: NA

CDR3 protein: CASSPRQAVNSPLHF
CDR3 DNA: TGTGCCAGCAGCCCCCGACAGGCAGTTAATTCACCCCTCCACTTT
J gene: TRBJ1-6
D gene: NA
V gene: TRBV11-3
clone size: once